A single sample is the source of the 16 T cell receptor beta chains below, sequenced in a study of T-cell reconstitution after alpha-beta-depleted transplantation in children. Preparation of the TCRbeta library involved a method that used unique molecular identifiers. TCRdb passed the PCR reads through MiXCR, listing each CDR3 protein once. Of roughly 570,000 distinct CDR3 sequences detected, roughly 27% appear once; the ten largest clones hold 35% to 40%. Material: PBMCs, obtained before TCRalphabeta/CD19-depleted stem cell transplant. The receptors were gathered from a boy under two years old with Wiskott-Aldrich syndrome, due to receive a stem cell transplant.

The V gene is TRBV5-1, the J gene TRBJ2-7; 13 nucleotides align to TRBD2. V dropped 6 bases and J dropped 7; count of bases not matched to a gene: 7. Germline V gives CDR1 SGHRS, CDR2 YFSETQ. This CDR3 region has 14 residues. CDR3 sequence (DNA): TGCGCCAGCACCGGGACTAGCGGGAACAATGAGCAGTACTTC. It yields the protein CASTGTSGNNEQYF.

This chain uses TRBV12-3 or TRBV12-4 with TRBJ2-1; D is possibly TRBD2 (5 bases). The CDR3 totals 13 residues. V dropped 3 bases and J dropped 5 bases, with 8 bases sitting between them. The CDR3 DNA reads as TGTGCCAGCAGTTTTATGGGAGACAATGAGCAGTTCTTC. Protein: CASSFMGDNEQFF.

The CDR3 here is CASSLVASGARSYNEQFF. CDR3 DNA: TGTGCCAGCAGCTTGGTCGCTAGCGGGGCAAGATCCTACAATGAGCAGTTCTTC. The rearrangement links TRBV5-5 to TRBJ2-1; 9 bases are shared with TRBD2. Germline assignment: CDR1 SGHKS and CDR2 YYEKEE (reference sequence). V dropped 0 bases and J dropped 1; count of bases not matched to a gene: 8. The CDR3 loop spans 18 amino acids. Complete variable domain (other parts from reference TRBV5-5 and TRBJ2-1): DAGVTQSPTHLIKTRGQQVTLRCSPISGHKSVSWYQQVLGQGPQFIFQYYEKEERGRGNFPDRFSARQFPNYSSELNVNALLLGDSALYLCASSLVASGARSYNEQFFGPGTRLTVL.

The DNA for the CDR3 is TGCAGTGCTAGAGATACTAGCGGGGCCCTGGGGGAGCAGTACTTC. Translating gives CSARDTSGALGEQYF. The gene calls are TRBV20-1 and TRBJ2-7; TRBD2 aligns across 10 bases. The germline V gene has CDR1 DFQATT and CDR2 SNEGSKA (reference sequence). V lost 0 bases, J lost 7 bases, and 9 bases stayed unmatched. CDR3 length equals 15 residues.

The table lists this clonotype with a few counts. The rearrangement links TRBV9 to TRBJ2-5, with 8 bases identical to TRBD1. CDR3 size: 15 residues. Germline CDR1 reads SGDLS; CDR2 reads YYNGEE. The trim removed 5 bases at V and 2 bases at J, leaving 8 bases unmatched. CDR3 region: CASRRDGQGQETQYF. The CDR3 region has the DNA TGTGCCAGCAGGAGGGATGGACAGGGACAAGAGACCCAGTACTTC.

This clonotype was detected a few times. The rearrangement links TRBV7-2 to TRBJ1-1, with 7 bases aligning to TRBD1. This CDR3 has 15 amino acids. The V gene end was trimmed by 5 bases and the J gene end by 1 base; junction bases not matched to a gene: 7. CDR1 is SGHTA, CDR2 FQGNSA, per germline. This chain's CDR3 is CASSPWTGANTEAFF. The CDR3 DNA follows: TGTGCCAGCAGCCCTTGGACAGGAGCGAACACTGAAGCTTTCTTT.

The chain's CDR3 is CASSPLGQSNSPLHF. The CDR3 nucleotides read TGTGCCAGCAGCCCCCTCGGACAGTCGAATTCACCCCTCCACTTT. The chain employs TRBV28 and TRBJ1-6; D might be TRBD1 (6 bases). Germline loops: CDR1 MDHEN, CDR2 SYDVKM. The CDR3 length is 15 residues. The V and J ends lost 6 bases and 7 bases respectively, with 16 bases between them.

V gene TRBV7-2 combines with J gene TRBJ2-7, with 7 bases lining up with TRBD2. J was trimmed by 2 bases and V by 0 bases; bases with no gene match: 4. Per the germline V gene, CDR1 is SGHTA and CDR2 is FQGNSA. The CDR3 is made up of 15 amino acids. In DNA, the CDR3 is TGTGCCAGCAGCTTAGCGGCGGGGGACCCCTACGAGCAGTACTTC. Translating gives CASSLAAGDPYEQYF.

For this clonotype: At one end, the junction sequence differs from germline, possibly due to a read error. V is TRBV5-1 and J is TRBJ1-1, with a tentative D call TRBD1 (5 bases). This CDR3 region has 16 residues. In germline, CDR1 is SGHRS, CDR2 YFSETQ. In nucleotides, the CDR3 is TGCGCCAGCAGCTCCGCGCCTGGGACCGCGATGAACACTGAAGCTTTT. This sequence encodes CASSSAPGTAMNTEAF. Drawing the rest from reference TRBV5-1 and TRBJ1-1, the complete variable domain is KAGVTQTPRYLIKTRGQQVTLSCSPISGHRSVSWYQQTPGQGLQFLFEYFSETQRNKGNFPGRFSGRQFSNSRSEMNVSTLELGDSALYLCASSSAPGTAMNTEAFGQGTRLTVV.

This chain links TRBV24-1 with TRBJ2-3, with 7 positions matching TRBD1. The germline V gene encodes CDR1 KGHDR and CDR2 SFDVKD. Germline trimming cut 7 bases from V and 5 bases from J; bases unmatched to any gene: 5. There are 13 residues in the CDR3. This CDR3 reads CATRRGTEDTQYF. The CDR3 nucleotides are TGTGCCACCAGGAGAGGGACAGAAGATACGCAGTATTTT.

The rearrangement joins TRBV9 to TRBJ1-1; D gene unclear. The CDR3 loop spans 13 amino acids. Trimming removed 4 bases from V and 3 bases from J, with 10 bases in between. Germline V gives CDR1 SGDLS, CDR2 YYNGEE. DNA of the CDR3: TGTGCCAGCAGCCTGATTTGGTACACTGAAGCTTTCTTT. This gives the protein CASSLIWYTEAFF.

This clonotype was observed a handful of times. CDR3 bases: TGCAGCGTTGCCACCGGGACTAGCGGGAGCGGTATCCGAGCTACGCAGTATTTT. It translates to CSVATGTSGSGIRATQYF. The rearrangement joins TRBV29-1 to TRBJ2-3; TRBD2 agrees at 14 bases. V lost 4 bases, J lost 8 bases, and 17 bases stayed unmatched. This CDR3 is 18 amino acids long. From germline, CDR1 is SQVTM and CDR2 ANQGSEA.

This clonotype came up a few times. This chain links TRBV20-1 with TRBJ2-1, with D tentatively TRBD1 (5 bases). The CDR3 totals 14 residues. Trimming cost V 5 bases and J 0 bases, with 11 bases left between them. CDR1 is DFQATT, CDR2 SNEGSKA, per germline (reference sequence). The CDR3 region is CSALRQSSYNEQFF. The CDR3 DNA is TGCAGTGCTCTGAGACAGAGCTCCTACAATGAGCAGTTCTTC.

Only a few counts were recorded for this clonotype. The rearrangement links TRBV5-5 to TRBJ2-7; perhaps TRBD1 as D (6 bases). The germline V gene has CDR1 SGHKS and CDR2 YYEKEE (reference sequence). There are 15 residues in the CDR3. V was shortened by 4 bases and J by 1 base, with 15 bases between the two germline ends. The CDR3 nucleotides read TGTGCCAGCAGCGGGAACCCGGGACATTCCTACGAGCAGTACTTC. Translated, it gives CASSGNPGHSYEQYF. Full variable domain (outside the CDR3, taken from reference TRBV5-5 and TRBJ2-7): DAGVTQSPTHLIKTRGQQVTLRCSPISGHKSVSWYQQVLGQGPQFIFQYYEKEERGRGNFPDRFSARQFPNYSSELNVNALLLGDSALYLCASSGNPGHSYEQYFGPGTRLTVT.

Only a few counts were recorded for this clonotype. CDR3 nucleotide sequence: TGTGCCAGCAGTCAGGGTTATAATTCACCCCTCCACTTT. Its protein is CASSQGYNSPLHF. This chain uses TRBV27 with TRBJ1-6; D may be TRBD1 (5 bases). Germline CDR1 and CDR2: MNHEY and SMNVEV (reference sequence). The CDR3 is 13 amino acids. Deletions cut 5 bases from V and 4 bases from J, with 6 bases between.

A note on this clonotype: One end of the junction varies from germline; a read error may be responsible. The chain uses TRBV5-1 and TRBJ1-1; D is possibly TRBD1 (5 bases). There are 14 residues in the CDR3. Germline lookup yields CDR1 SGHRS and CDR2 YFSETQ. CDR3 in DNA: TGCGCCAGCAGCCAAACCCAGGGAACCACTCAAGCTTTCTTT. Its protein is CASSQTQGTTQAFF.